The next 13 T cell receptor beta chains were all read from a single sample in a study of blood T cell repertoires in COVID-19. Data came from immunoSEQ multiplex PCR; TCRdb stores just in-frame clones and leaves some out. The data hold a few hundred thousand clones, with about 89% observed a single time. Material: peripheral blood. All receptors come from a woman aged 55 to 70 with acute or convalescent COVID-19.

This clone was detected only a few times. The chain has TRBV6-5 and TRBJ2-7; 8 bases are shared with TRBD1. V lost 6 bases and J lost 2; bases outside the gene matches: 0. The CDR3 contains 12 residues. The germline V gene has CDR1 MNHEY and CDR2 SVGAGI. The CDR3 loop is CASRQGAYEQYF. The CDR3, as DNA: TGTGCCAGCAGACAGGGGGCCTACGAGCAGTACTTC.

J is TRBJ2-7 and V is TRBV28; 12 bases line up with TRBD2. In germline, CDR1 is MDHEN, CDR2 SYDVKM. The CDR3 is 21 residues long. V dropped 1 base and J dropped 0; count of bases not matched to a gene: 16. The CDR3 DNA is TGTGCCAGCAGTTTATCCTCCATATGGGCTAGCGGGGGGGCCGGCTCCTACGAGCAGTACTTC. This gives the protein CASSLSSIWASGGAGSYEQYF.

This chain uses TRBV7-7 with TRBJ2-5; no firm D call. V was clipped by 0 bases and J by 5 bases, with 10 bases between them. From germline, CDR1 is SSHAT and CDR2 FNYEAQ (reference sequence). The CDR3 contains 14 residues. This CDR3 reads CASSLAARAETQYF. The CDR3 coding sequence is TGTGCCAGCAGCTTAGCGGCTAGAGCGGAGACCCAGTACTTC.

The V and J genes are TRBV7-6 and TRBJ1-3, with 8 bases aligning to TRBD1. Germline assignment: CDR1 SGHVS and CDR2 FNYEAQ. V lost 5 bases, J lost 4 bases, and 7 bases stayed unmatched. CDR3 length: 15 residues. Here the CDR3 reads CASSTRQGSGNTIYF. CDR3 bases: TGTGCCAGCAGCACAAGACAGGGGAGCGGAAACACCATATATTTT.

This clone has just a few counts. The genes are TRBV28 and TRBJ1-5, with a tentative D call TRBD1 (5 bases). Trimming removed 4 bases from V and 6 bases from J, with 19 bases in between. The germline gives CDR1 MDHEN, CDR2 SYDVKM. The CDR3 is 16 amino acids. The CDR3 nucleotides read TGTGCCAGCAGTTCGAGGAAGGGCGCGGGGGGTCAGCCCCAGCATTTT. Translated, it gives CASSSRKGAGGQPQHF.

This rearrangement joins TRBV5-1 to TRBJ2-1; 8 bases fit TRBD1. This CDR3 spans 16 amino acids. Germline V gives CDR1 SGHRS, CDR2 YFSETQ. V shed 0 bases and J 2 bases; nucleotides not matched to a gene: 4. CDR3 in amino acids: CASSLGQGATYNEQFF. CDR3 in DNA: TGCGCCAGCAGCTTGGGGCAGGGGGCTACCTACAATGAGCAGTTCTTC.

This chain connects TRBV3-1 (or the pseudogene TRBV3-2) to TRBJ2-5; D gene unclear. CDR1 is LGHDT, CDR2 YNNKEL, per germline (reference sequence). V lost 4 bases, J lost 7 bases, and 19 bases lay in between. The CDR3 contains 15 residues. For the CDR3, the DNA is TGTGCCAGCAGCCCCCCGAGCGTAAATGTGGGGACCCAGTACTTC. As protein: CASSPPSVNVGTQYF.

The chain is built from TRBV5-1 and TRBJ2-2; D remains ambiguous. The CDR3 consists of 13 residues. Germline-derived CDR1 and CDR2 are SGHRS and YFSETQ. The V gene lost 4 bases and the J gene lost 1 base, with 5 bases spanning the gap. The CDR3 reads CASSQKNTGELFF. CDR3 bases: TGCGCCAGCAGCCAAAAGAACACCGGGGAGCTGTTTTTT.

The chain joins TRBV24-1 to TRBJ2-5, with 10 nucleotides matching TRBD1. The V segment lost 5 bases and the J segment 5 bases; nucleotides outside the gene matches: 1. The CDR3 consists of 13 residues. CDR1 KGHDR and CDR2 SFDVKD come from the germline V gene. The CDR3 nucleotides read TGTGCCACCAGTGGGACAGGGGGGGAGACCCAGTACTTC. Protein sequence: CATSGTGGETQYF.

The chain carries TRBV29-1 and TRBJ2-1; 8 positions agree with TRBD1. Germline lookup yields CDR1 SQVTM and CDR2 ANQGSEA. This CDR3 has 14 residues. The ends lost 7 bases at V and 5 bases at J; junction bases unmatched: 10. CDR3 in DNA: TGCAGCGCCGGGGACAGGCCCCACGACAATGAGCAGTTCTTC. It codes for CSAGDRPHDNEQFF.

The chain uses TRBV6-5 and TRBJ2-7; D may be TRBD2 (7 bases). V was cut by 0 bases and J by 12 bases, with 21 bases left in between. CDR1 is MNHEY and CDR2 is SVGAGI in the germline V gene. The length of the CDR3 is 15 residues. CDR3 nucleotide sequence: TGTGCCAGCAGTTACTCGGGGCTAAGGGGGGAGGGGAGGTACTTC. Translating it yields CASSYSGLRGEGRYF.

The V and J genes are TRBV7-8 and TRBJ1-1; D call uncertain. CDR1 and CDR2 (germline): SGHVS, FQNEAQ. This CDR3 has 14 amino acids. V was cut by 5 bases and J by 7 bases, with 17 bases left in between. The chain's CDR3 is CASSRVAGKVEAFF. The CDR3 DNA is TGTGCCAGCAGCCGGGTTGCGGGCAAGGTTGAAGCTTTCTTT.

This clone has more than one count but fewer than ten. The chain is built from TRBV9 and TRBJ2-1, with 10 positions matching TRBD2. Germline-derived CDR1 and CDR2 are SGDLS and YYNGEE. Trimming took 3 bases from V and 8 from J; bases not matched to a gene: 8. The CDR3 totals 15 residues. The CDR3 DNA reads TGTGCCAGCAGCGGGCCGACTAGCGGGTCCTATGAGCAGTTCTTC. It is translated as CASSGPTSGSYEQFF.